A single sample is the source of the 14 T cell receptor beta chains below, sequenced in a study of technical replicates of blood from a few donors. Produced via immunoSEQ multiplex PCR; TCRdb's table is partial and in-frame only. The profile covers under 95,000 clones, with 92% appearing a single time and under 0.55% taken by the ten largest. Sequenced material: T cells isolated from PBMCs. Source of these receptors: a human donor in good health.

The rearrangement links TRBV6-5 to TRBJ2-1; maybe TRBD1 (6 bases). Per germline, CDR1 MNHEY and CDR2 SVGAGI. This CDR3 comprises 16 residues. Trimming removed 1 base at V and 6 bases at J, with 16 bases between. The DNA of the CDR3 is TGTGCCAGCAGTTACTTTCTTAGGGGGTCGCTCAATGAGCAGTTCTTC. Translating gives CASSYFLRGSLNEQFF.

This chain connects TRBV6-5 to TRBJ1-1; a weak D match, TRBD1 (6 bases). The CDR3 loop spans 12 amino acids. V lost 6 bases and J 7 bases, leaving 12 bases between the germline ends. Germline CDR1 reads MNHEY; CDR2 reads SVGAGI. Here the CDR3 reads CASSSDRIEAFF. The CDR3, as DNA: TGTGCCAGCAGCTCCGACAGGATTGAAGCTTTCTTT.

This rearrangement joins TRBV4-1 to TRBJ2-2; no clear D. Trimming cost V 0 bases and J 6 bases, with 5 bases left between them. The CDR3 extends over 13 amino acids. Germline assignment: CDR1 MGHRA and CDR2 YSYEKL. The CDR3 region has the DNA TGCGCCAGCAGCCAAGACCAGGCCGGGGAGCTGTTTTTT. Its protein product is CASSQDQAGELFF.

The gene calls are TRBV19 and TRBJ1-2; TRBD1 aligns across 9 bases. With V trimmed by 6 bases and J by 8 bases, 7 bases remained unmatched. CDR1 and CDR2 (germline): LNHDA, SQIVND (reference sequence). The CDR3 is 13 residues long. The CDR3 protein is CASSLQGAEGYTF. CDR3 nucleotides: TGTGCCAGTAGCCTACAGGGGGCCGAAGGCTACACCTTC. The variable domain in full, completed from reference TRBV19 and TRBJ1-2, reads DGGITQSPKYLFRKEGQNVTLSCEQNLNHDAMYWYRQDPGQGLRLIYYSQIVNDFQKGDIAEGYSVSREKKESFPLTVTSAQKNPTAFYLCASSLQGAEGYTFGSGTRLTVV.

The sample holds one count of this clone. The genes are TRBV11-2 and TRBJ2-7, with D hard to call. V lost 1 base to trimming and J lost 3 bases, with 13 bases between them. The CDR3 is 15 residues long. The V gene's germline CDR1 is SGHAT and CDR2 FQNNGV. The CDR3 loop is CASSLVYNVFYEQYF. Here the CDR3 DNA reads TGTGCCAGCAGCTTAGTCTATAACGTATTCTACGAGCAGTACTTC.

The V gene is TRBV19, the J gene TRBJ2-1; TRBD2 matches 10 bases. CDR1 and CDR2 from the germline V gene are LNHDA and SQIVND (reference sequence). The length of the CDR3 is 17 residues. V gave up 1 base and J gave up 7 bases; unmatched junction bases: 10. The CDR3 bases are TGTGCCAGTAGTATAGGTGGGGCTAGCGGGAGCAGAAATGAGCAGTTCTTC. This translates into CASSIGGASGSRNEQFF.

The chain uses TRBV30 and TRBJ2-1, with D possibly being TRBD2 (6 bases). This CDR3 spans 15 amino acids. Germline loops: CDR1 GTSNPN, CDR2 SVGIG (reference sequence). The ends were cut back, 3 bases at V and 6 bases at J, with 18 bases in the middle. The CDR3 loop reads CAWSRLLSAGNEQFF. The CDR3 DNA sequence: TGTGCCTGGAGCCGCCTACTATCAGCGGGCAATGAGCAGTTCTTC.

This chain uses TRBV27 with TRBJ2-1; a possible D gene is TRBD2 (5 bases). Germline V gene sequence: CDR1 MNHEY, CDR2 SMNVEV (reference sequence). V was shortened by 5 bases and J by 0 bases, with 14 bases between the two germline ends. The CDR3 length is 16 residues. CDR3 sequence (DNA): TGTGCCAGCAGTAGGGAGCGGTTGAGCTCCTACAATGAGCAGTTCTTC. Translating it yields CASSRERLSSYNEQFF.

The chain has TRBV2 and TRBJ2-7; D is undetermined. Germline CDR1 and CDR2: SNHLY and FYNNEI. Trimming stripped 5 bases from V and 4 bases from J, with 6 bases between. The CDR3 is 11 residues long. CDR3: CASSLTYEQYF. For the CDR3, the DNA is TGTGCCAGCAGTCTAACGTACGAGCAGTACTTC.

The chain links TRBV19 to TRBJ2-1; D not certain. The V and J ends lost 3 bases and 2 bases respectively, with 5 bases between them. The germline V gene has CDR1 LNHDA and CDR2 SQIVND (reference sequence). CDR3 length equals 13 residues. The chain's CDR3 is CASSMSAYNEQFF. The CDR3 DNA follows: TGTGCCAGTAGTATGTCAGCCTACAATGAGCAGTTCTTC.

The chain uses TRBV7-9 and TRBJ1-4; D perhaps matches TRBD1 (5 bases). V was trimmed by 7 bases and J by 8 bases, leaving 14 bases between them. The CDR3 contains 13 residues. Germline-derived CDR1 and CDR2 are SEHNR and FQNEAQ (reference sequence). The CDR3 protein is CASTLSHREKLFF. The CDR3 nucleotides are TGTGCCAGCACCCTTAGTCACAGGGAAAAACTGTTTTTT.

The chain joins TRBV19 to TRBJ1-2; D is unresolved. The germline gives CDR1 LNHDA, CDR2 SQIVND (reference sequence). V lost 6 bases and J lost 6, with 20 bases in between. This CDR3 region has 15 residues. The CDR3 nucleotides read TGTGCCAGTAGCCTTACGGAGCGGCAAATAGATGGCTACACCTTC. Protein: CASSLTERQIDGYTF. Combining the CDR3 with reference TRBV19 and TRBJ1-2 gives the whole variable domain DGGITQSPKYLFRKEGQNVTLSCEQNLNHDAMYWYRQDPGQGLRLIYYSQIVNDFQKGDIAEGYSVSREKKESFPLTVTSAQKNPTAFYLCASSLTERQIDGYTFGSGTRLTVV.

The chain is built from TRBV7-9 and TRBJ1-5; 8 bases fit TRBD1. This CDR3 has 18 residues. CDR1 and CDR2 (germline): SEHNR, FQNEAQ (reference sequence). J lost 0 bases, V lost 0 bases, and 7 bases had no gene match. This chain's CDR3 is CASSLAGQGITSNQPQHF. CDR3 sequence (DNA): TGTGCCAGCAGCTTAGCCGGACAGGGAATTACTAGCAATCAGCCCCAGCATTTT.

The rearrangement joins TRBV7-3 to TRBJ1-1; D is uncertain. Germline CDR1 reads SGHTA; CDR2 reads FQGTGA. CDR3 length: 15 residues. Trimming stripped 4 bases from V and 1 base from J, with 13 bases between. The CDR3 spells CASSSYSGRNTEAFF. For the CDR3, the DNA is TGTGCCAGCAGCTCTTATTCTGGCAGGAACACTGAAGCTTTCTTT. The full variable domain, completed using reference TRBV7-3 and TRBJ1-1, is GAGVSQTPSNKVTEKGKYVELRCDPISGHTALYWYRQSLGQGPEFLIYFQGTGAADDSGLPNDRFFAVRPEGSVSTLKIQRTERGDSAVYLCASSSYSGRNTEAFFGQGTRLTVV.